One T cell receptor (beta chain) is described in this entry. The antigen is not known. This record comes from a study of OX40 agonist ivuxolimab in advanced cancers. Study details: Intravenous ivuxolimab was administered to patients every 2 weeks at 0.01 to 10 mg/kg. Study-level findings and limits: The work left the antigen specificity of expanded peripheral T cells undetermined. CD8+ T cells averaged more expanded clones than CD4+.

Assay: immunoSEQ multiplex PCR; the TCRdb copy retains only in-frame clones and omits some. This table holds tens of thousands of clones, roughly 78% found once. This CDR3 contains 16 residues. V gave up 2 bases and J gave up 6 bases; unmatched junction bases: 8. Per the germline V gene, CDR1 is LGHNA and CDR2 is YSLEER. This clonotype originated in an adult with an advanced solid tumor such as melanoma, head and neck, liver or kidney cancer. The chain recombines TRBV4-3 with TRBJ2-3, with 10 bases fitting TRBD2. Source: CD4+ or CD8+ T cells sorted from blood, taken in a trial of the OX40 agonist ivuxolimab. For the CDR3, the DNA is TGCGCCAGCAGCCAAAGAGCTAGCGGGGGCGGGGATACGCAGTATTTT. Encoded protein: CASSQRASGGGDTQYF.